This TCR delta chain was sequenced for a study of gamma-delta T cells after stem cell transplantation. TCRdb re-processed the RT-PCR reads using CATT. The sample lists 950 to 1,500 delta-chain clones, 1.5% to 2% seen once, with 51% in the top ten. The CDR3 sequence is 17 residues long. CDR1 and CDR2 (germline): GEAIGNYY, EKD. V lost 0 bases, J lost 7 bases, and 14 bases stayed unmatched. This clone appeared a few times. This DNA's translation and the protein TCRdb lists, from a much larger clone, do not match at residue 11, likely due to a read error; the protein shown is translated from the DNA. The sequenced sample was gamma-delta T cells. This receptor was taken from a human donor. It is not recorded whose cells these are; they may come from a transplant donor. V and J are TRDV2 and TRDJ1; 9 bases agree with TRDD2. The CDR3 here is CACDTVTLPTAGGKLIF. The CDR3 DNA sequence: TGTGCCTGTGACACCGTAACCCTTCCTACTGCCGGGGGTAAACTCATCTTT.